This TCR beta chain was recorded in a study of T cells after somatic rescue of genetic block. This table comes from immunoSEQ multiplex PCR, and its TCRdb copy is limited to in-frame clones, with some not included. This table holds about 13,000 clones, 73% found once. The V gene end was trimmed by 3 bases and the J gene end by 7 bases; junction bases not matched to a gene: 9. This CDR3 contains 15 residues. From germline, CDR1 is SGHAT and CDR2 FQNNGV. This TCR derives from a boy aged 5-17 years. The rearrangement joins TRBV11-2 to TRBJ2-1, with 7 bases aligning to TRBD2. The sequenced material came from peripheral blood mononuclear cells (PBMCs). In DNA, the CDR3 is TGTGCCAGCAGCTTCCTAGCGGCACCAGGGAATGAGCAGTTCTTC. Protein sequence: CASSFLAAPGNEQFF.